These 31 T cell receptor beta chains originate from one sample sequenced in a study of early T cells in non-severe SARS-CoV-2 infection. MiXCR, run by TCRdb on the 5' RACE reads, gives a single entry per CDR3 protein. The data hold some 57,000 distinct CDR3 sequences, with more than 9% observed a single time. The sequenced material came from whole blood. The receptors were gathered from an adult who was a healthcare worker with PCR-confirmed SARS-CoV-2 infection or an uninfected control (not recorded which).

CDR3 protein: CASSMGLAETYEQYF. In DNA form, the CDR3 reads TGTGCCAGCAGCATGGGACTAGCGGAAACCTACGAGCAGTACTTC. V is TRBV5-4 and J is TRBJ2-7; 11 bases map to TRBD2. The CDR3 consists of 15 residues. Trimming cost V 4 bases and J 2 bases; bases outside gene matches: 5. Per germline, CDR1 SGHNT and CDR2 YYREEE (reference sequence).

Only a few counts were recorded for this clonotype. The chain is built from TRBV7-3 and TRBJ2-1, with TRBD1 matching over 7 bases. The CDR3 covers 16 residues. Losses at the gene ends were 5 bases for V and 7 bases for J; bases not matched to a gene: 14. Germline V lookup: CDR1 SGHTA, CDR2 FQGTGA. Here the CDR3 DNA reads TGTGCCAGCAGCATTCTACCGGGACCCAGGGGGAATGAGCAGTTCTTC. Its protein product is CASSILPGPRGNEQFF.

This clonotype was found a few times. This chain connects TRBV3-1 to TRBJ2-7; tentatively, D is TRBD2 (6 bases). V dropped 5 bases and J dropped 3 bases, with 17 bases sitting between them. The germline V gene encodes CDR1 LGHDT and CDR2 YNNKEL (reference sequence). The CDR3 spans 15 residues. This chain's CDR3 is CASSLNAVGGYEQYF. CDR3 in DNA: TGTGCCAGCAGCTTAAACGCAGTGGGGGGCTACGAGCAGTACTTC.

The rearrangement joins TRBV20-1 to TRBJ2-3, with 11 nucleotides matching TRBD2. J was trimmed by 3 bases and V by 6 bases; bases with no gene match: 8. The germline V gene has CDR1 DFQATT and CDR2 SNEGSKA (reference sequence). The CDR3 is 15 amino acids. The CDR3 region is CSAGVAGGRTDTQYF. The DNA for the CDR3 is TGCAGTGCAGGGGTAGCGGGAGGGCGGACAGATACGCAGTATTTT.

This clonotype qualifies as medium-sized. The chain uses TRBV9 and TRBJ1-1; a weak D match, TRBD1 (6 bases). CDR3 length: 14 amino acids. Germline-derived CDR1 and CDR2 are SGDLS and YYNGEE. V was trimmed by 0 bases and J by 4 bases, leaving 10 bases between them. DNA of the CDR3: TGTGCCAGCAGCGTAGTGGGAGGGGGCACTGAAGCTTTCTTT. Its protein product is CASSVVGGGTEAFF.

V and J are TRBV20-1 and TRBJ2-7; D is possibly TRBD1 or TRBD2 (6 bases each). V was shortened by 5 bases and J by 4 bases, with 12 bases between the two germline ends. The CDR3 extends over 12 amino acids. CDR1 and CDR2 from the germline V gene are DFQATT and SNEGSKA (reference sequence). For the CDR3, the DNA is TGCAGTGCTGAGGAGGGGGAGTACGAGCAGTACTTC. Translated, it gives CSAEEGEYEQYF.

At least ten counts were recorded for this clonotype. The chain combines TRBV24-1 with TRBJ2-7; D may be TRBD1 or TRBD2 (5 bases each). The germline V gene encodes CDR1 KGHDR and CDR2 SFDVKD. This CDR3 contains 15 residues. Trimming took 4 bases from V and 1 from J, leaving 13 bases between them. In DNA, the CDR3 is TGTGCCACCAGTGACCCTGGGACCGGGTCCTACGAGCAGTACTTC. Its protein product is CATSDPGTGSYEQYF.

This clonotype was seen a few times. The CDR3 region is CASSIREETQYF. Here the CDR3 DNA reads TGTGCCAGTAGTATACGAGAAGAGACCCAGTACTTC. This rearrangement joins TRBV19 to TRBJ2-5; the D is unclear. CDR1 and CDR2 (germline): LNHDA, SQIVND (reference sequence). This CDR3 has 12 amino acids. V dropped 2 bases and J dropped 3 bases, with 4 bases sitting between them.

This clonotype was seen many times. The V call is TRBV27, the J call TRBJ2-7, with unresolved D. The CDR3 is made up of 14 amino acids. V lost 5 bases to trimming and J lost 3 bases, with 14 bases between them. Germline loops: CDR1 MNHEY, CDR2 SMNVEV (reference sequence). The CDR3 reads CASSTGASFYEQYF. The CDR3 DNA is TGTGCCAGCAGTACTGGCGCGTCATTCTACGAGCAGTACTTC.

This clonotype was found a few times. The chain carries TRBV19 and TRBJ2-7; D is possibly TRBD1 (5 bases). Germline V gene lookup returns CDR1 LNHDA and CDR2 SQIVND (reference sequence). CDR3 length equals 13 residues. Trimming shortened V by 4 bases and J by 5 bases, and 12 bases separated the two germline ends. This CDR3 reads CASSRTRSHEQYF. CDR3 DNA: TGTGCCAGTAGTAGGACACGGAGCCACGAGCAGTACTTC. Together with reference TRBV19 and TRBJ2-7, the CDR3 gives the full variable domain: DGGITQSPKYLFRKEGQNVTLSCEQNLNHDAMYWYRQDPGQGLRLIYYSQIVNDFQKGDIAEGYSVSREKKESFPLTVTSAQKNPTAFYLCASSRTRSHEQYFGPGTRLTVT.

J is TRBJ2-5 and V is TRBV20-1; possibly TRBD1 for D (6 bases). V was cut by 0 bases and J by 3 bases, with 11 bases left in between. This CDR3 comprises 14 residues. Looked up from germline, CDR1 is DFQATT and CDR2 is SNEGSKA (reference sequence). The DNA of the CDR3 is TGCAGTGCTAGAGATCCGAACAGGGAAGAGACCCAGTACTTC. It is translated as CSARDPNREETQYF.

This clonotype was counted many times. The V and J genes are TRBV20-1 and TRBJ2-5, with D perhaps TRBD1 or TRBD2 (5 bases each). CDR3 length equals 13 residues. Trimming took off 8 bases at V and 1 base at J, with 14 bases between the two ends. Germline CDR1 is DFQATT and CDR2 is SNEGSKA (reference sequence). CDR3 in DNA: TGCAGTATTCTACGGGGCAGCCAAGAGACCCAGTACTTC. Residues: CSILRGSQETQYF.

This clonotype was recorded many times. The chain combines TRBV11-1 with TRBJ1-2; maybe TRBD1 (5 bases). The CDR3 contains 12 residues. Deletions cut 6 bases from V and 8 bases from J, with 13 bases between. In germline, CDR1 is SGHAT, CDR2 FQDESV (reference sequence). The CDR3 DNA sequence: TGTGCCAGCAGTTTGAACAGGTTCGGCTACACCTTC. Protein product: CASSLNRFGYTF.

In this sample, this clonotype turned up a few times. The chain has TRBV20-1 and TRBJ2-7, with D possibly TRBD2 on 6 matching bases. The V and J ends lost 3 bases and 4 bases respectively, with 22 bases between them. There are 16 residues in the CDR3. Germline lookup yields CDR1 DFQATT and CDR2 SNEGSKA (reference sequence). This CDR3 is CSASPPRGRGTYEQYF. DNA for the CDR3: TGCAGTGCTAGCCCGCCCCGGGGGAGAGGGACGTACGAGCAGTACTTC.

V usage is TRBV7-8 and J usage is TRBJ1-5; D unclear. Per the germline V gene, CDR1 is SGHVS and CDR2 is FQNEAQ. CDR3 length: 12 residues. V was clipped by 6 bases and J by 7 bases, with 10 bases between them. The DNA of the CDR3 is TGTGCCAGCAGTTTCGACTCGCAGCCCCAGCATTTT. Protein: CASSFDSQPQHF.

The CDR3 protein is CATSRVGLVASPLHF. The DNA of the CDR3 is TGTGCCACCAGCAGAGTTGGGCTTGTGGCTTCACCCCTCCACTTT. This chain connects TRBV15 to TRBJ1-6, with unresolved D. The germline gives CDR1 LNHNV, CDR2 YYDKDF (reference sequence). Trimming took 1 base from V and 9 from J, leaving 13 bases between them. The CDR3 spans 15 residues.

This clonotype was seen many times. The junction does not match germline at one end; this may be a read error. The rearrangement joins TRBV20-1 to TRBJ2-7, with TRBD1 matching 7 bases. The CDR3 totals 14 residues. Germline lookup yields CDR1 DFQATT and CDR2 SNEGSKA (reference sequence). CDR3 bases: TGCAGTGCCAGAGGGGGCGGGTCCTCCTACGAGCAGTACTTC. It specifies CSARGGGSSYEQYF.

This clonotype occurred many times. J is TRBJ2-1 and V is TRBV27; 7 nucleotides match TRBD2. Germline CDR1 MNHEY, CDR2 SMNVEV (reference sequence). V was pared by 3 bases and J by 8 bases, with 4 bases of the junction left unmatched. This CDR3 is 13 amino acids long. The CDR3 region has the DNA TGTGCCAGCAGTTTCCGGGGGAGGGATGAGCAGTTCTTC. Amino acid sequence: CASSFRGRDEQFF.

This clonotype occurred many times. V is TRBV2 and J is TRBJ2-3, with D unresolved. Germline CDR1 reads SNHLY; CDR2 reads FYNNEI. V gave up 5 bases and J gave up 4 bases, with 13 bases separating them. This CDR3 comprises 14 residues. The CDR3 protein is CASSYKDGADTQYF. The CDR3 nucleotides are TGTGCCAGCAGTTACAAGGACGGAGCAGATACGCAGTATTTT.

This clonotype appeared many times. The genes are TRBV20-1 and TRBJ2-7; 8 bases are a match to TRBD1. Trimming took 4 bases from V and 3 from J; bases not matched to a gene: 11. This CDR3 is 15 amino acids long. Germline V gene sequence: CDR1 DFQATT, CDR2 SNEGSKA (reference sequence). The CDR3 region has the DNA TGCAGTGCTAATACTCAGGGGGCGCGTGACTACGAGCAGTACTTC. It specifies CSANTQGARDYEQYF.

This clonotype was detected ten times or more. The chain uses TRBV29-1 and TRBJ2-7; D might be TRBD1 (6 bases). Germline V gene lookup returns CDR1 SQVTM and CDR2 ANQGSEA. The CDR3 consists of 11 residues. V lost 4 bases to trimming and J lost 11 bases, with 15 bases between them. CDR3 sequence reads: CSVGGGRLKYF. The CDR3 coding sequence is TGCAGCGTTGGAGGGGGACGGTTAAAGTACTTC.

The CDR3 DNA reads TGCGCCAGCAGCCAGGTTTTCAGGCGGAGATACAATGAGCAGTTCTTC. Protein product: CASSQVFRRRYNEQFF. The chain couples TRBV4-1 to TRBJ2-1; D is uncertain. V dropped 3 bases and J dropped 4 bases, with 16 bases sitting between them. The CDR3 is made up of 16 amino acids. Germline assignment: CDR1 MGHRA and CDR2 YSYEKL.

On this clonotype: This could be a read error, since a much larger clone is one nucleotide away. Without the conserved terminal phenylalanine or tryptophan, this CDR3 likely stems from a read error. The V call is TRBV7-2, the J call TRBJ2-5, with 10 bases matching TRBD2. CDR1 and CDR2 from the germline V gene are SGHTA and FQGNSA. The CDR3 has 16 residues. The ends lost 1 base at V and 1 base at J; junction bases unmatched: 3. Written as DNA, the CDR3 is TGTGCCAGCAGCTTAGGGCTAGCGGGAGCCCAAGAGACCCAGTACTCC. Translation: CASSLGLAGAQETQYS.

This chain connects TRBV7-9 to TRBJ2-5; no firm D call. Germline CDR1 and CDR2: SEHNR and FQNEAQ (reference sequence). The CDR3 sequence is 12 residues long. V lost 1 base and J lost 7, with 7 bases in between. The CDR3: CASSLGVLTQYF. As DNA, the CDR3 is TGTGCCAGCAGCTTAGGGGTATTGACCCAGTACTTC.

This clonotype was detected a few times. The gene calls are TRBV5-1 and TRBJ1-6; D uncertain. V was pared by 0 bases and J by 0 bases, with 7 bases between. The length of the CDR3 is 16 residues. The V gene's germline CDR1 is SGHRS and CDR2 YFSETQ. The CDR3 sequence: CASSLAGSSYNSPLHF. The CDR3 coding sequence is TGCGCCAGCAGCTTGGCGGGGAGCTCCTATAATTCACCCCTCCACTTT.

The V and J genes are TRBV7-9 and TRBJ2-2; D ambiguous. Germline values: CDR1 SEHNR, CDR2 FQNEAQ (reference sequence). Trimming removed 2 bases from V and 0 bases from J, with 7 bases in between. The CDR3 spans 15 residues. The CDR3 bases are TGTGCCAGCAGCTTACGGACGGCGAACACCGGGGAGCTGTTTTTT. Its translation: CASSLRTANTGELFF.

Comment on this clonotype: This sequence may be a read error, since a much larger clone differs from it by one base. The CDR3, as DNA: TGTGCCAGCAGTTACGTACGGATGGGGGGTGCTGAAGCTTTCTTT. It translates to CASSYVRMGGAEAFF. J is TRBJ1-1 and V is TRBV6-6; D may be TRBD1 (5 bases). Trimming stripped 2 bases from V and 6 bases from J, with 16 bases between. Germline lookup yields CDR1 MNHNY and CDR2 SVGAGI (reference sequence). This CDR3 has 15 amino acids.

This clonotype was counted at least ten times. The chain combines TRBV7-9 with TRBJ2-7; possible D gene TRBD1, 6 bases. Germline loops: CDR1 SEHNR, CDR2 FQNEAQ (reference sequence). Trimming cost V 1 base and J 2 bases, with 21 bases left between them. The CDR3 runs 18 residues. CDR3 sequence (DNA): TGTGCCAGCAGCTTAGAGGGGGAGTGGCAGACCGGAACCTACGAGCAGTACTTC. Its translation: CASSLEGEWQTGTYEQYF.

This clonotype has at least ten counts. The CDR3 region is CASSSGAGSTDTQYF. CDR3 nucleotides: TGTGCCAGCAGCTCTGGAGCGGGGTCCACAGATACGCAGTATTTT. This chain links TRBV5-4 with TRBJ2-3; 7 bases are shared with TRBD2. Germline CDR1 and CDR2: SGHNT and YYREEE (reference sequence). V shed 3 bases, J shed 2 bases, and the junction held 6 bases outside the gene matches. The CDR3 is made up of 15 amino acids.

The J gene is TRBJ1-2, the V gene TRBV2, with 8 bases fitting TRBD1. The V gene's germline CDR1 is SNHLY and CDR2 FYNNEI. Trimming took 4 bases from V and 0 from J; bases not matched to a gene: 1. CDR3 length: 14 residues. CDR3 in DNA: TGTGCCAGCAGTGGACAGGGGACTAACTATGGCTACACCTTC. Translation: CASSGQGTNYGYTF. Based on the CDR3 plus reference TRBV2 and TRBJ1-2, the full variable domain is EPEVTQTPSHQVTQMGQEVILRCVPISNHLYFYWYRQILGQKVEFLVSFYNNEISEKSEIFDDQFSVERPDGSNFTLKIRSTKLEDSAMYFCASSGQGTNYGYTFGSGTRLTVV.

A word on this clonotype: Given the absence of the conserved phenylalanine or tryptophan at the CDR3 end, a read error is likely. The V and J genes are TRBV10-3 and TRBJ2-5, with 7 bases fitting TRBD2. V was pared by 7 bases and J by 2 bases, with 7 bases of the junction left unmatched. The CDR3 runs 14 residues. Germline V lookup: CDR1 ENHRY, CDR2 SYGVKD. CDR3 residues: CAIKRGIDQETQYS. CDR3 in DNA: TGTGCCATCAAGCGGGGTATAGATCAAGAGACCCAGTACTCC.